This T cell receptor (beta chain) originates from a study of T-cell memory formation after mild COVID-19. V trimming: 4 bases; J trimming: 0 bases; junction bases outside the gene matches: 21. The CDR3 runs to 20 residues. The V gene's germline CDR1 is SQVTM and CDR2 ANQGSEA. TCRdb redid the calling of the 5' RACE reads with MiXCR, one entry per CDR3 protein. The data contain 300,000 to 350,000 distinct CDR3 sequences, 13% to 15% of them singletons. This clonotype turned up a few times. This TCR was recovered from a young man who had mild COVID-19 (a few samples of this study predate the infection). Cell type and time point are not known. The chain recombines TRBV29-1 with TRBJ1-5, with 7 nucleotides matching TRBD1. The sequenced sample was PBMCs or a T cell subset sorted from them (not recorded which). The CDR3 coding sequence is TGCAGCGTTGTCCTAGACCCGGGACAGAGCAAGGGGGATAGCAATCAGCCCCAGCATTTT. This translates into CSVVLDPGQSKGDSNQPQHF.